The sequence of this T cell receptor (beta chain) was determined in a study of T-cell memory formation after mild COVID-19. Study-wide results and limits: Pre-infection memory already had some responding clones, implying cross-reactive memory joined.

UMIs and sample barcodes were carried by the TCR alpha and TCR beta cDNA libraries that 5'RACE produced using constant-segment primers. TCRdb re-called the 5' RACE reads with MiXCR, one entry per CDR3 protein. The table lists 110,000 to 150,000 distinct CDR3 sequences, about 14% of them singletons. In its sample, this clonotype was seen many times. Its cognate antigen is unknown. The CDR3 totals 14 residues. The V end lost 6 bases, the J end lost 4 bases, and 19 bases lay between the germline ends. Germline lookup yields CDR1 SQVTM and CDR2 ANQGSEA. The chain recombines TRBV29-1 with TRBJ2-7; tentatively, D is TRBD1 (5 bases). The origin of this receptor is an adult woman who had mild COVID-19 (a few samples of this study predate the infection). Cell type and time point are not known. Sequencing was done on a sample of PBMCs or a T cell subset sorted from them (not recorded which). The CDR3 bases are TGCAGCGTCCCAGGGCAGGGATCTCTGTACGAGCAGTACTTC. Its translation is CSVPGQGSLYEQYF.